This T cell receptor beta chain came from a study of blood T cell repertoires in COVID-19. Sequencing was performed with immunoSEQ multiplex PCR; in TCRdb, only in-frame clones are kept and a portion is missing. The sample gives almost 80,000 clones, approximately 80% of which show up once; around a third is in the top ten. V lost 0 bases, J lost 6 bases, and 0 bases stayed unmatched. This CDR3 region has 14 residues. Germline-derived CDR1 and CDR2 are SGHRS and YFSETQ. Material: peripheral blood. V usage is TRBV5-1 and J usage is TRBJ1-6; 7 bases align to TRBD1. The receptor was derived from a woman between 70 and 85 years old with acute or convalescent COVID-19. The CDR3 sequence: CASSLGDSNSPLHF. The CDR3 region has the DNA TGCGCCAGCAGCTTGGGGGACAGTAATTCACCCCTCCACTTT.